A selection of T cell receptor beta chains follows, all from one sample in a study of cytomegalovirus exposure and HLA in healthy donors. Using immunoSEQ multiplex PCR, the repertoire was profiled, and TCRdb retains in-frame clones only, with some absent. The sample yields about 180,000 clones, about 79% seen once. Specimen: PBMCs. These receptors were collected from a man aged 18 to 29 in good health and CMV-seronegative. The CDR3 runs from the conserved cysteine through the conserved F or W. D genes are given only for firm matches. Some rows mark clone size as missing; the rest say once, few, many or name a class of expanded clone.

D gene | J gene | V gene | clone size | CDR3 DNA | CDR3 protein
NA | TRBJ1-1 | TRBV19 | few | TGTGCCAGTACCCTCCGAGTCTTAAAAGGGGAAACTGAAGCTTTCTTT | CASTLRVLKGETEAFF
NA | TRBJ2-3 | TRBV5-1 | NA | TGCGCCAGCAGTATTCATGGAGGGAACACAGATACGCAGTATTTT | CASSIHGGNTDTQYF
TRBD1 | TRBJ1-5 | TRBV28 | NA | TGTGCCAGCAGTAAAGGGGTCACAGGGGTTAATCAGCCCCAGCATTTT | CASSKGVTGVNQPQHF
TRBD2 | TRBJ2-2 | TRBV6-4 | NA | TGTGCCAGCAGCTGGGCGGGGGGCGCGAACACCGGGGAGCTGTTTTTT | CASSWAGGANTGELFF
NA | TRBJ1-1 | TRBV5-1 | NA | TGCGCCAGCAGCTTGTTCAGGGGGAACACTGAAGCTTTCTTT | CASSLFRGNTEAFF
TRBD2 | TRBJ2-7 | TRBV7-2 | NA | TGTGCCAGCAGCTTATGGTGGACTAGCGGGAAACCCTACGAGCAGTACTTC | CASSLWWTSGKPYEQYF
TRBD1 | TRBJ1-2 | TRBV6-1 | NA | TGTGCCAGCAGTCCCACGGGACAGGGAGTGAATGGCTACACCTTC | CASSPTGQGVNGYTF
NA | TRBJ2-3 | TRBV7-2 | NA | TGTGCCAGCAGATCCGGACGGGGATGGGATACGCAGTATTTT | CASRSGRGWDTQYF
TRBD1 | TRBJ1-2 | TRBV27 | NA | TGTGCCAGCAGTTTGGGAAGGGGGCAGCCCTATGGCTACACCTTC | CASSLGRGQPYGYTF
NA | TRBJ1-2 | TRBV7-6 | once | TGTGCCAGCAGCTTAGACAGTTCTAACTATGGCTACACCTTC | CASSLDSSNYGYTF
TRBD2 | TRBJ2-3 | TRBV2 | once | TGTGCCAGCAGTACGGTTGCGGGAGGGGGCCCAGATACGCAGTATTTT | CASSTVAGGGPDTQYF
NA | TRBJ1-1 | TRBV5-1 | few | TGCGCCAGCAGTTTCGAACCCGGGAACACTGAAGCTTTCTTT | CASSFEPGNTEAFF
TRBD1 | TRBJ1-1 | TRBV28 | NA | TGTGCCAGCACGCCTCGACAGGGGGAGGGAGCTTTCTTT | CASTPRQGEGAFF
TRBD1 | TRBJ1-6 | TRBV9 | NA | TGTGCCAGCAGCTTAGAAGGGGGCCCTTCACCCCTCCACTTT | CASSLEGGPSPLHF
TRBD1 | TRBJ1-1 | TRBV27 | NA | TGTGCCAGCAGTCCCCTGGGACAGGGGAACACTGAAGCTTTCTTT | CASSPLGQGNTEAFF
NA | TRBJ2-2 | TRBV30 | NA | TGTGCCTGGAGTTTTGGACATAACACCGGGGAGCTGTTTTTT | CAWSFGHNTGELFF
NA | TRBJ1-1 | TRBV6-1 | NA | TGTGCCAGCAACCCAAAGAGAGGCACTGAAGCTTTCTTT | CASNPKRGTEAFF
TRBD1 | TRBJ2-5 | TRBV10-3 | NA | TGTGCCATCTCCGAGGGGGCAGCCTTCCAAGAGACCCAGTACTTC | CAISEGAAFQETQYF
NA | TRBJ2-7 | TRBV28 | NA | TGTGCCAGCAGTTCCCCCTCCCCCCACGAGCAGTACTTC | CASSSPSPHEQYF
TRBD1 | TRBJ2-7 | TRBV14 | NA | TGTGCCAGCAGCCAAGGACGGACAGGGGTCCACGAGCAGTACTTC | CASSQGRTGVHEQYF
NA | TRBJ2-5 | TRBV5-1 | NA | TGCGCCAGCATTTCGGGTTCGGAGACCCAGTACTTC | CASISGSETQYF
TRBD2 | TRBJ2-1 | TRBV5-5 | NA | TGTGCCAGCAGCTTGGAAACTAGCGGGAACTACAATGAGCAGTTCTTC | CASSLETSGNYNEQFF
NA | TRBJ1-5 | TRBV18 | once | TGTGCCAGCTCAACGGAAGGGTCGGGGCAGCCCCAGCATTTT | CASSTEGSGQPQHF
TRBD2 | TRBJ2-1 | TRBV7-2 | NA | TGTGCCAGCAGCTTAGCGGCGGGATCAGCGGGATTGTACAATGAGCAGTTCTTC | CASSLAAGSAGLYNEQFF
NA | TRBJ2-3 | TRBV5-1 | NA | TGCGCCAGCAGCTCACAGGGCCCAGATACGCAGTATTTT | CASSSQGPDTQYF
NA | TRBJ2-5 | TRBV5-1 | NA | TGCGCCAGCAGCCCGGGACAACCGAAAGAGACCCAGTACTTC | CASSPGQPKETQYF
NA | TRBJ1-5 | TRBV10-3 | NA | TGTGCCATCAGTGGGGTGTTCTCAGGGGATCAGCCCCAGCATTTT | CAISGVFSGDQPQHF
TRBD2 | TRBJ2-1 | TRBV18 | NA | TGTGCCAGCTCACCATCCGGGGGGGGCGTCTACAATGAGCAGTTCTTC | CASSPSGGGVYNEQFF
TRBD2 | TRBJ2-4 | TRBV28 | few | TGTGCCAGCAGTTTTGGGAGCGGGAGTAACGTCAAAAACATTCAGTACTTC | CASSFGSGSNVKNIQYF
NA | TRBJ2-1 | TRBV9 | NA | TGTGCCAGCAGCGTAGGGCAGGGACTCTACAATGAGCAGTTCTTC | CASSVGQGLYNEQFF
NA | TRBJ1-1 | TRBV7-9 | few | TGTGCCAGCAGCTCCGACAGGAGAACTGAAGCTTTCTTT | CASSSDRRTEAFF
NA | TRBJ1-1 | TRBV5-8 | NA | TGTGCCAGCAGCCTGGGGGAGACGCTTGAAGCTTTCTTT | CASSLGETLEAFF
TRBD2 | TRBJ2-1 | TRBV9 | NA | TGTGCCAGCAGCGTGGGCCTCCGAGCGGGAGACAATGAGCAGTTCTTC | CASSVGLRAGDNEQFF
NA | TRBJ1-2 | TRBV28 | NA | TGTGCCAGCAGTCCCGGGTCCTATGGCTACACCTTC | CASSPGSYGYTF
NA | TRBJ1-4 | TRBV2 | NA | TGTGCCAGCAGTGAAGCGAAAGCGGGGGAAAAACTGTTTTTT | CASSEAKAGEKLFF
NA | TRBJ2-1 | TRBV6-5 | NA | TGTGCCAGCACAAGGGGATCGACCTACAATGAGCAGTTCTTC | CASTRGSTYNEQFF
TRBD2 | TRBJ2-7 | TRBV7-9 | NA | TGTGCCAGCAGTACTAGCGGCCCCTTCAGCGAGCAGTACTTC | CASSTSGPFSEQYF
NA | TRBJ1-1 | TRBV5-1 | NA | TGCGCCAGCAGCTTGGGAGACAGGCTGAACACTGAAGCTTTCTTT | CASSLGDRLNTEAFF
NA | TRBJ2-1 | TRBV2 | few | TGTGCCAGCAGTGAAGTCGGTTTCTATGAGCAGTTCTTC | CASSEVGFYEQFF
NA | TRBJ2-5 | TRBV7-2 | NA | TGTGCCAGCAGGAGGGGGGGGTCCGAGACCCAGTACTTC | CASRRGGSETQYF
NA | TRBJ2-7 | TRBV27 | NA | TGTGCCAGCAGTTCCCCCTCCGGGATTGACTACGAGCAGTACTTC | CASSSPSGIDYEQYF
TRBD1 | TRBJ1-2 | TRBV6-1 | NA | TGTGCCAGCAGGGCGGGACAGGTTAACTATGGCTACACCTTC | CASRAGQVNYGYTF
NA | TRBJ1-5 | TRBV11-2 | NA | TGTGCCAGCAGCCCCACGCTGGGACTTAGCAATCAGCCCCAGCATTTT | CASSPTLGLSNQPQHF
TRBD1 | TRBJ1-6 | TRBV2 | NA | TGTGCCAGCATTCCGGACAGGTTGTTGTTGTCACCCCTCCACTTT | CASIPDRLLLSPLHF
NA | TRBJ1-5 | TRBV10-2 | NA | TGCGCCAGCAGTGCGTCCGGGGGAGTCAATCAGCCCCAGCATTTT | CASSASGGVNQPQHF
TRBD1 | TRBJ1-2 | TRBV2 | few | TGTGCCAGCAGCGAAGACAGGGGCTATGGCTACACCTTC | CASSEDRGYGYTF
NA | TRBJ1-1 | TRBV9 | NA | TGTGCCAGCAGCACTAGAGGCAGGACGCCTGAAGCTTTCTTT | CASSTRGRTPEAFF
TRBD1 | TRBJ1-6 | TRBV7-2 | NA | TGTGCCAGCAGCCTAACAGGGGGTGGGTTGGATTCACCCCTCCACTTT | CASSLTGGGLDSPLHF
NA | TRBJ2-5 | TRBV14 | NA | TGTGCCAGCAGCCAAGTTCTTCTCCTTTCCGTAGAGACCCAGTACTTC | CASSQVLLLSVETQYF
TRBD2 | TRBJ2-3 | TRBV19 | NA | TGTGCCAGTAGTATAGTAGCGGGGGGGCGTGGCGGTACGCAGTATTTT | CASSIVAGGRGGTQYF
NA | TRBJ2-1 | TRBV20-1 | NA | TGCAGTGCTAGGTCCGGCGGGGAGCAGTTCTTC | CSARSGGEQFF